This paragraph reports one T cell receptor (beta chain). Data came from immunoSEQ multiplex PCR; TCRdb stores just in-frame clones and leaves some out. Of about 230,000 clones listed, roughly 80% are singletons. This specimen comes from a study of blood T cell repertoires in COVID-19. The CDR3 has 18 amino acids. CDR1 SGHRS and CDR2 YFSETQ come from the germline V gene. With 3 bases clipped from V and 0 bases from J, the junction kept 8 bases outside the gene matches. The chain employs TRBV5-1 and TRBJ2-4; TRBD2 matches 11 bases. The sequenced sample was peripheral blood. The receptor was derived from a woman in her 70s with active or convalescent COVID-19. CDR3 nucleotide sequence: TGCGCCAGCAGCTCGGCTAGCGGGGGGACTCTAGCCAAAAACATTCAGTACTTC. Its translation: CASSSASGGTLAKNIQYF.